Presented here are 22 T cell receptor beta chains from one specimen sequenced in a study of blood T cell repertoires in COVID-19. Produced via immunoSEQ multiplex PCR; TCRdb's table is partial and in-frame only. The sample lists under 250,000 clones, 65% to 90% seen once, with around 9.8% in the top ten. Sequencing was done on a sample of PBMCs or T cells enriched from blood (not recorded which). The receptors here all came from a woman aged 50 to 65 with acute COVID-19.

As for this clone: The junction differs from germline at one of its ends, possibly a read error. This rearrangement joins TRBV10-3 to TRBJ2-1; D may be TRBD1 (5 bases). This CDR3 contains 14 residues. Germline V gives CDR1 ENHRY, CDR2 SYGVKD. Written as DNA, the CDR3 is TGTGCCATCACCAAGGACACCTCCAACAATGAGCAGTTCTTC. It is translated as CAITKDTSNNEQFF.

The V gene is TRBV7-6, the J gene TRBJ2-1, with TRBD2 matching 12 bases. The CDR3 is made up of 16 amino acids. V dropped 1 base and J dropped 8; count of bases not matched to a gene: 6. Looked up from germline, CDR1 is SGHVS and CDR2 is FNYEAQ. The DNA of the CDR3 is TGTGCCAGCAGCTTAGAGCCTAGCGGGGGGGACCATGAGCAGTTCTTC. Amino acid sequence: CASSLEPSGGDHEQFF.

The rearrangement uses TRBV5-1 and TRBJ2-1; D possibly corresponds to TRBD1 (6 bases). This CDR3 is 13 amino acids long. V gave up 2 bases and J gave up 10 bases, with 13 bases separating them. The V gene's germline CDR1 is SGHRS and CDR2 YFSETQ. CDR3 region: CASSLGGPGEQFF. The CDR3 DNA reads TGCGCCAGCAGCTTAGGGGGACCCGGGGAGCAGTTCTTC.

This chain links TRBV10-1 with TRBJ2-1; the D gene is possibly TRBD1 (6 bases). Germline values: CDR1 WNHNN, CDR2 SYGVQD (reference sequence). The CDR3 is 12 amino acids. Deletions cut 2 bases from V and 9 bases from J, with 8 bases between. DNA of the CDR3: TGCGCCAGCAGTGAGATAGGGGGTGAGCAGTTCTTC. Amino acid sequence: CASSEIGGEQFF.

This clone was detected ten times or more. J is TRBJ2-3 and V is TRBV14; weak D call: TRBD2 (6 bases). V was clipped by 10 bases and J by 1 base, with 12 bases between them. The germline gives CDR1 SGHDN, CDR2 FVKESK. The CDR3 covers 13 residues. In DNA form, the CDR3 reads TGTGCCACCCGACTAGGAGGCACAGATACGCAGTATTTT. Its translation: CATRLGGTDTQYF.

The V call is TRBV6-5, the J call TRBJ1-2, with 10 bases aligning to TRBD1. Germline CDR1 and CDR2: MNHEY and SVGAGI. The CDR3 extends over 14 amino acids. The ends lost 4 bases at V and 7 bases at J; junction bases unmatched: 6. The CDR3 is CASSSTGGGFGYTF. CDR3 sequence (DNA): TGTGCCAGCAGTTCGACAGGGGGCGGTTTTGGCTACACCTTC.

This chain uses TRBV6-5 with TRBJ1-4; D may be TRBD1 (6 bases). The CDR3 is 15 residues long. The germline V gene has CDR1 MNHEY and CDR2 SVGAGI. V lost 5 bases and J lost 3, with 13 bases in between. This chain's CDR3 is CASSPRTVPNEKLFF. The DNA for the CDR3 is TGTGCCAGCAGTCCGCGGACAGTCCCTAATGAAAAACTGTTTTTT.

The genes are TRBV2 and TRBJ1-2; D call uncertain. Germline assignment: CDR1 SNHLY and CDR2 FYNNEI. The length of the CDR3 is 15 residues. Trimming removed 2 bases from V and 5 bases from J, with 15 bases in between. For the CDR3, the DNA is TGTGCCAGCAGTGAAAGGCGGCAGACCGAATATGGCTACACCTTC. This gives the protein CASSERRQTEYGYTF.

The rearrangement links TRBV9 to TRBJ1-2, with D perhaps TRBD1 (5 bases). The germline V gene encodes CDR1 SGDLS and CDR2 YYNGEE. The CDR3 has 15 amino acids. With 3 bases removed from V and 5 bases from J, the gap between germline ends came to 17 bases. The CDR3 sequence is CASSALWGGLYGYTF. The CDR3, as DNA: TGTGCCAGCAGCGCCCTCTGGGGGGGGTTGTATGGCTACACCTTC.

This chain links TRBV29-1 with TRBJ1-2; TRBD1 aligns across 8 bases. Germline V gene lookup returns CDR1 SQVTM and CDR2 ANQGSEA. V gave up 1 base and J gave up 8 bases; unmatched junction bases: 6. This CDR3 comprises 13 residues. The CDR3 loop reads CSVEGQGAGGYTF. The CDR3 DNA follows: TGCAGCGTTGAAGGGCAGGGGGCAGGAGGCTACACCTTC.

The V gene is TRBV9, the J gene TRBJ1-2; D gene uncertain. Germline assignment: CDR1 SGDLS and CDR2 YYNGEE. V was trimmed by 3 bases and J by 0 bases, leaving 12 bases between them. The CDR3 covers 15 residues. The CDR3 nucleotides are TGTGCCAGCAGCGGCAGCAGACTATCTAACTATGGCTACACCTTC. Translating it yields CASSGSRLSNYGYTF.

The V gene is TRBV7-2, the J gene TRBJ2-1, with 9 bases matching TRBD2. The CDR3 spans 16 residues. Germline CDR1 and CDR2: SGHTA and FQGNSA. J gave up 0 bases and V 0 bases, and 0 bases lay outside the gene matches. The CDR3 protein is CASSLAAGGSYNEQFF. The DNA of the CDR3 is TGTGCCAGCAGCTTAGCAGCGGGGGGCTCCTACAATGAGCAGTTCTTC.

The rearrangement links TRBV12-5 to TRBJ2-3; the D is unclear. The length of the CDR3 is 15 residues. Germline CDR1 reads LGHNT; CDR2 reads FRNRAP. Trimming pared 5 bases from V and 2 bases from J, leaving 14 bases between. Written as DNA, the CDR3 is TGTGCTAGTGGTCCCGGGTTGCTCCACACAGATACGCAGTATTTT. It codes for CASGPGLLHTDTQYF.

The rearrangement links TRBV18 to TRBJ1-1, with D hard to call. The ends were cut back, 5 bases at V and 9 bases at J, with 10 bases in the middle. This CDR3 is 11 amino acids long. Germline CDR1 KGHSH, CDR2 LQKENI. The CDR3 bases are TGTGCCAGCTCAACCGAAGCCCAAGCTTTCTTT. It encodes CASSTEAQAFF. The entire variable domain, with the rest obtained from reference TRBV18 and TRBJ1-1, is as follows: NAGVMQNPRHLVRRRGQEARLRCSPMKGHSHVYWYRQLPEEGLKFMVYLQKENIIDESGMPKERFSAEFPKEGPSILRIQQVVRGDSAAYFCASSTEAQAFFGQGTRLTVV.

This clone was counted only a few times. The chain carries TRBV7-2 and TRBJ1-6; D is uncertain. Looked up from germline, CDR1 is SGHTA and CDR2 is FQGNSA. V dropped 1 base and J dropped 9 bases, with 13 bases sitting between them. This CDR3 is built from 15 residues. The CDR3 sequence is CASSLGARNLSPLHF. The CDR3 DNA reads TGTGCCAGCAGCTTAGGCGCCAGGAATCTTTCACCCCTCCACTTT. The full variable domain, completed using reference TRBV7-2 and TRBJ1-6, is GAGVSQSPSNKVTEKGKDVELRCDPISGHTALYWYRQSLGQGLEFLIYFQGNSAPDKSGLPSDRFSAERTGGSVSTLTIQRTQQEDSAVYLCASSLGARNLSPLHFGNGTRLTVT.

The chain combines TRBV7-3 with TRBJ1-2, with 8 bases fitting TRBD1. Trimming cost V 5 bases and J 6 bases; bases outside gene matches: 11. This CDR3 spans 15 amino acids. The V gene's germline CDR1 is SGHTA and CDR2 FQGTGA. CDR3 nucleotides: TGTGCCAGCAGCCCCAATGGACAGGGTTTGAATGGCTACACCTTC. Translating gives CASSPNGQGLNGYTF.

This rearrangement joins TRBV9 to TRBJ1-2, with TRBD1 identical over 9 bases. The CDR3 runs 15 residues. V lost 3 bases to trimming and J lost 3 bases; unmatched junction nucleotides: 6. Germline CDR1 is SGDLS and CDR2 is YYNGEE. CDR3 coding DNA: TGTGCCAGCAGCGCCGCCTGGACAGGGGACTATGGCTACACCTTC. It encodes CASSAAWTGDYGYTF.

This clone was seen once. This chain joins TRBV15 and TRBJ2-1; TRBD2 might be the D (6 bases). Germline CDR1 LNHNV, CDR2 YYDKDF (reference sequence). The CDR3 has 19 residues. V was trimmed by 3 bases and J by 6 bases, leaving 27 bases between them. The CDR3 sequence: CATSSNVRARGVGRNEQFF. The CDR3 DNA is TGTGCCACCAGCAGCAACGTTAGGGCCCGCGGGGTCGGGCGCAATGAGCAGTTCTTC. The variable domain in full, with the rest retrieved from reference TRBV15 and TRBJ2-1, is DAMVIQNPRYQVTQFGKPVTLSCSQTLNHNVMYWYQQKSSQAPKLLFHYYDKDFNNEADTPDNFQSRRPNTSFCFLDIRSPGLGDTAMYLCATSSNVRARGVGRNEQFFGPGTRLTVL.

The chain joins TRBV7-2 to TRBJ1-4; a weak D match, TRBD1 (6 bases). The germline V and J ends were trimmed by 6 bases and 5 bases, with 10 bases remaining between them. There are 13 residues in the CDR3. Germline V gene sequence: CDR1 SGHTA, CDR2 FQGNSA. The CDR3 DNA follows: TGTGCCAGCAGACAGGGCGGGAATGAAAAACTGTTTTTT. Its translation is CASRQGGNEKLFF. Together with reference TRBV7-2 and TRBJ1-4, the CDR3 gives the full variable domain: GAGVSQSPSNKVTEKGKDVELRCDPISGHTALYWYRQSLGQGLEFLIYFQGNSAPDKSGLPSDRFSAERTGGSVSTLTIQRTQQEDSAVYLCASRQGGNEKLFFGSGTQLSVL.

J is TRBJ1-1 and V is TRBV5-1; the D gene is possibly TRBD1 (5 bases). V lost 4 bases, J lost 0 bases, and 7 bases lay in between. This CDR3 contains 13 residues. Germline lookup yields CDR1 SGHRS and CDR2 YFSETQ. CDR3 amino acids: CASSRGMNTEAFF. CDR3 DNA: TGCGCCAGCAGCCGGGGGATGAACACTGAAGCTTTCTTT.

V gene TRBV7-2 combines with J gene TRBJ1-2; 9 bases map to TRBD1. J lost 0 bases, V lost 5 bases, and 7 bases had no gene match. The CDR3 length is 16 residues. The germline gives CDR1 SGHTA, CDR2 FQGNSA. CDR3 amino acids: CASSEQGAGTNYGYTF. In nucleotides, the CDR3 is TGTGCCAGCAGCGAACAGGGGGCCGGGACTAACTATGGCTACACCTTC.

The gene calls are TRBV13 and TRBJ1-3; D unclear. There are 13 residues in the CDR3. Germline CDR1 reads PRHDT; CDR2 reads FYEKMQ (reference sequence). Trimming took off 5 bases at V and 0 bases at J, with 5 bases between the two ends. CDR3 sequence: CASSTYSGNTIYF. As DNA, the CDR3 is TGTGCCAGCAGCACCTACTCTGGAAACACCATATATTTT.